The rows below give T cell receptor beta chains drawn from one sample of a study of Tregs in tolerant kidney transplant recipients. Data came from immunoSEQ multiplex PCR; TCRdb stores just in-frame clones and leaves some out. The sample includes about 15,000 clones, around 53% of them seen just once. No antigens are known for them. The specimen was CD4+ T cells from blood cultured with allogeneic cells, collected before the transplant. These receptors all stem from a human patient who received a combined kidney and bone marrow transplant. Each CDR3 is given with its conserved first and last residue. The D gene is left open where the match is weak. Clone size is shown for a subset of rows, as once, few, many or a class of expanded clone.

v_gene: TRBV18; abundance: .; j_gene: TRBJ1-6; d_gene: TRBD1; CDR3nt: TGTGCCAGCTCACCCGGGACAGGGGGCTCACCCCTCCACTTT; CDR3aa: CASSPGTGGSPLHF
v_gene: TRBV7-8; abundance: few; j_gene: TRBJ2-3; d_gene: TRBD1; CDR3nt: TGTGCCAGCAGCCAACAGGGGGCTCTAGATACGCAGTATTTT; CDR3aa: CASSQQGALDTQYF
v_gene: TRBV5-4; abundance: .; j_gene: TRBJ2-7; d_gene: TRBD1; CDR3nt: TGTGCCAGCAGCATGGACAGGTCGAACTCCTACGAGCAGTACTTC; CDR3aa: CASSMDRSNSYEQYF
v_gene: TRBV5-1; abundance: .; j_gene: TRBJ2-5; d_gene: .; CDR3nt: TGCGCCAGCAGCGTCCTTCCGGGACTTCAAGAGACCCAGTACTTC; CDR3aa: CASSVLPGLQETQYF
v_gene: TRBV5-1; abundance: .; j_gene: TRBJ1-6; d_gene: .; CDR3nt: TGCGCCAGCAGGGGGGGGCGCGATTCCCCCCTCCACTTT; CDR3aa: CASRGGRDSPLHF
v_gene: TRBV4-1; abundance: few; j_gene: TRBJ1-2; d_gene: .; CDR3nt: TGCGCCAGCAGCCAAGAACTCCGCCCGACAGGCCTCTCTCGTCGTGGCTACACCTTC; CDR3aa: CASSQELRPTGLSRRGYTF
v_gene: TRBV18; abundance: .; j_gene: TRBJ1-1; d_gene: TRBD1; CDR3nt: TGTGCCAGCTCCTTCCTGCAGGACAGGGGTCCAAACACTGAAGCTTTCTTT; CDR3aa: CASSFLQDRGPNTEAFF
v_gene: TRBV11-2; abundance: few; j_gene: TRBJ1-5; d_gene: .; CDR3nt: TGTGCCAGCAGCTTAGAACGGGGGAATCAGCCCCAGCATTTT; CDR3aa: CASSLERGNQPQHF
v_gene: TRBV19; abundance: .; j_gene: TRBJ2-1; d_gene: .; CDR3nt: TGTGCCAGTAGTATACTTGGCAGGTTTGGTGGTGAGCAGTTCTTC; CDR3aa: CASSILGRFGGEQFF
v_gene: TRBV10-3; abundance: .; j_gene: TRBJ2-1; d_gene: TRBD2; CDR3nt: TGTGCCATCAGTGTGCGGGACTATCCCTACGGGGAGCAGTTCTTC; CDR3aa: CAISVRDYPYGEQFF
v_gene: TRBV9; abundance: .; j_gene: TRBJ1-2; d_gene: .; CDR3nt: TGTGCCAGCAGCGTAATCCCCACGCGAGGGAACTATGGCTACACCTTC; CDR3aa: CASSVIPTRGNYGYTF
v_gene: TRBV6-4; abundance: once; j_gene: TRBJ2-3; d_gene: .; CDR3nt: TGTGCCAGCAGTCCCGCATTCGGACTTTCCGGCACAGATACGCAGTATTTT; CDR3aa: CASSPAFGLSGTDTQYF
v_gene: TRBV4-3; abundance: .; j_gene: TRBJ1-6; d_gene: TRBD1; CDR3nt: TGCGCCAGCAGCCGGCAGGACAGGGCGAATTCCCCCCTCCACTTT; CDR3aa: CASSRQDRANSPLHF
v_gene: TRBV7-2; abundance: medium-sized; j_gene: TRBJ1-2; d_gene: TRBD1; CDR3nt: TGTGCCAGCAGCTCCCAGGGGGGATTGGACTATGGCTACACCTTC; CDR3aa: CASSSQGGLDYGYTF
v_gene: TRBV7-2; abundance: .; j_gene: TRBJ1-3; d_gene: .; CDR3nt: TGTGCCAGCAGCCCCCGGGGATCTGGAAACACCATATATTTT; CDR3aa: CASSPRGSGNTIYF
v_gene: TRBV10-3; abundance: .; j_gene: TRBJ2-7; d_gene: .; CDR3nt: TGTGCCATCAGTGCTTCCTACGAGCAGTACTTC; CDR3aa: CAISASYEQYF
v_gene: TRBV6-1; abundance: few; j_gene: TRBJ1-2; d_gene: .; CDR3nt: TGTGCCAGCAGTGAAGGGCAGGATAGGAACTATGGCTACACCTTC; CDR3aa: CASSEGQDRNYGYTF
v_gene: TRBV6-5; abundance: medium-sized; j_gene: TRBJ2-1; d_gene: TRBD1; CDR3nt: TGTGCCAGCGCCAGGGGGTTCTCGTCGGATGAGCAGTTCTTC; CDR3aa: CASARGFSSDEQFF
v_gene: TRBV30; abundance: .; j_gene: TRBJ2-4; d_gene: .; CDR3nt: TGTGCCTGGAGTCTCCCGAGGGCCTTAGCCAAAAACATTCAGTACTTC; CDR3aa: CAWSLPRALAKNIQYF
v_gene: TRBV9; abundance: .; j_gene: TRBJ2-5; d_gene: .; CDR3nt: TGTGCCAGCGCGCTGGGGATAGCGAGAAGAGAGACCCAGTACTTC; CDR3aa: CASALGIARRETQYF
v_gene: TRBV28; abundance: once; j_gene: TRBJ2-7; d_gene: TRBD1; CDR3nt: TGTGCCAGCAGTTTAATAGGGGGCAGGGGCTGGTACGAGCAGTACTTC; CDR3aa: CASSLIGGRGWYEQYF
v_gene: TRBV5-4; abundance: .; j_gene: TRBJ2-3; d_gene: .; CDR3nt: TGTGCCAGCAGCTACAACACAGATACGCAGTATTTT; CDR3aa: CASSYNTDTQYF
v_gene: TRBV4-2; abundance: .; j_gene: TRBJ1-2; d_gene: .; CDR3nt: TGTGCCAGCAGCCCCACCCCAGCGGGCGCGGGCGATGGCTACACCTTC; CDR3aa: CASSPTPAGAGDGYTF
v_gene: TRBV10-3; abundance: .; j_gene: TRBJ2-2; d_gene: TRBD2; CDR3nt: TGTGCCACCCGACGGAGCGGGAGCGTAGCGAACACCGGGGAGCTGTTTTTT; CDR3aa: CATRRSGSVANTGELFF
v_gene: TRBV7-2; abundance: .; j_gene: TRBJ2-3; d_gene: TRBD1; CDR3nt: TGTGCCAGCAGCACCCGACAGGGGGCGGATACGCAGTATTTT; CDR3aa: CASSTRQGADTQYF
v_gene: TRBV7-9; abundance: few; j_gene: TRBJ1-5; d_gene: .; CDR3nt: TGTGCCAGCAGCTTAAACAGTTATCAGCCCCAGCATTTT; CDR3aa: CASSLNSYQPQHF